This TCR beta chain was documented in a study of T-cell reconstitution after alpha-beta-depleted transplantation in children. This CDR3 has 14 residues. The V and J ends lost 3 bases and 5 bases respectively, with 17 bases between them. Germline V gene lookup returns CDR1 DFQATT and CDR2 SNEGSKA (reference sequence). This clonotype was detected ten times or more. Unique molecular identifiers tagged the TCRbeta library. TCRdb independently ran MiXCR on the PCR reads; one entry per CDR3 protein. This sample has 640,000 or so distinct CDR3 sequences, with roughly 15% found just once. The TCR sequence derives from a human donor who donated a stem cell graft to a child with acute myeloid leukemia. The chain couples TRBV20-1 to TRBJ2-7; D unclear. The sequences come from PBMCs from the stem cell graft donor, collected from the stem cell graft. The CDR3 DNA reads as TGCAGTGCTAGGCACCTCGGGTATGTAGACGAGCAGTACTTC. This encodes CSARHLGYVDEQYF.